Below are 26 T cell receptor beta chains sequenced from a single sample in a study of regulatory T cells in long-lasting Graves disease. The time point: persistent/refractory GD, antithyroid drugs over 5 years with positive TRAb. PBMC-derived RNA was used for the TCR library. Building the TCR beta libraries relied on iRepertoire HTBI primers, and CDR3 regions underwent Arm-PCR. TCRdb itself ran the multiplex PCR reads through MiXCR, one entry per CDR3 protein. The sample records more than 650,000 distinct CDR3 sequences, 25% to 30% being singletons. This specimen was peripheral blood mononuclear cells (PBMCs), taken when the disease was refractory, from a patient treated with antithyroid drugs. The receptors stem from a female donor with Graves disease.

The table lists this clonotype with a few counts. CDR3 residues: CASEGKGRWNNEKLFF. In DNA, the CDR3 is TGTGCCAGCGAGGGAAAGGGGCGGTGGAATAATGAAAAACTGTTTTTT. The chain recombines TRBV7-9 with TRBJ1-4; maybe TRBD1 (5 bases). CDR3 length: 16 amino acids. Per germline, CDR1 SEHNR and CDR2 FQNEAQ (reference sequence). The V end lost 8 bases, the J end lost 4 bases, and 20 bases lay between the germline ends. The complete variable domain, with remaining parts taken from reference TRBV7-9 and TRBJ1-4, reads DTGVSQNPRHKITKRGQNVTFRCDPISEHNRLYWYRQTLGQGPEFLTYFQNEAQLEKSRLLSDRFSAERPKGSFSTLEIQRTEQGDSAMYLCASEGKGRWNNEKLFFGSGTQLSVL.

There are a few counts of this clonotype. The gene calls are TRBV5-6 and TRBJ1-2; D remains unclear. The germline CDR1 and CDR2 sequences are SGHDT and YYEEEE. Trimming took 4 bases from V and 6 from J, leaving 13 bases between them. The CDR3 has 13 residues. The CDR3 DNA reads TGTGCCAGCAGCCCGGAAGGAGTTCATGGCTACACCTTC. The encoded protein is CASSPEGVHGYTF.

The genes are TRBV27 and TRBJ1-1, with D unresolved. This CDR3 is 15 amino acids long. V was clipped by 2 bases and J by 3 bases, with 13 bases between them. The germline CDR1 and CDR2 sequences are MNHEY and SMNVEV (reference sequence). The CDR3 spells CASSLQAPRDTEAFF. CDR3 in DNA: TGTGCCAGCAGTTTACAGGCCCCCCGGGACACTGAAGCTTTCTTT.

This chain connects TRBV5-1 to TRBJ1-1, with D possibly matching TRBD1 (5 bases). CDR1 is SGHRS, CDR2 YFSETQ, per germline. CDR3 size: 15 residues. Trimming took off 5 bases at V and 2 bases at J, with 16 bases between the two ends. CDR3 amino acids: CASRPREGKNTEAFF. In DNA, the CDR3 is TGCGCCAGCAGGCCCCGTGAGGGGAAAAACACTGAAGCTTTCTTT.

The gene calls are TRBV11-2 and TRBJ1-5; no clear D gene. The germline gives CDR1 SGHAT, CDR2 FQNNGV. Trimming pared 0 bases from V and 2 bases from J, leaving 14 bases between. This CDR3 spans 17 amino acids. In nucleotides, the CDR3 is TGTGCCAGCAGCTTAGATTTTCGAGGGTTCGGCAATCAGCCCCAGCATTTT. Protein sequence: CASSLDFRGFGNQPQHF.

The J gene is TRBJ1-1, the V gene TRBV7-9; perhaps TRBD1 as D (5 bases). Trimming stripped 1 base from V and 1 base from J, with 13 bases between. This CDR3 has 16 amino acids. Germline assignment: CDR1 SEHNR and CDR2 FQNEAQ (reference sequence). The CDR3 DNA is TGTGCCAGCAGCTTAGGGACAAGCACAAGGAACACTGAAGCTTTCTTT. Protein sequence: CASSLGTSTRNTEAFF. Based on the CDR3 plus reference TRBV7-9 and TRBJ1-1, the full variable domain is DTGVSQNPRHKITKRGQNVTFRCDPISEHNRLYWYRQTLGQGPEFLTYFQNEAQLEKSRLLSDRFSAERPKGSFSTLEIQRTEQGDSAMYLCASSLGTSTRNTEAFFGQGTRLTVV.

J is TRBJ2-1 and V is TRBV2; the D gene is possibly TRBD1 (6 bases). Germline V gives CDR1 SNHLY, CDR2 FYNNEI. This CDR3 has 16 residues. Trimming stripped 4 bases from V and 0 bases from J, with 13 bases between. The CDR3 nucleotides read TGTGCCAGCAGTGGGACAGATTGGAGCTCCTACAATGAGCAGTTCTTC. It yields the protein CASSGTDWSSYNEQFF. Supplemented by reference TRBV2 and TRBJ2-1, the full variable domain reads EPEVTQTPSHQVTQMGQEVILRCVPISNHLYFYWYRQILGQKVEFLVSFYNNEISEKSEIFDDQFSVERPDGSNFTLKIRSTKLEDSAMYFCASSGTDWSSYNEQFFGPGTRLTVL.

This clonotype was seen a few times. The chain recombines TRBV11-2 with TRBJ2-6; D is unclear. Germline assignment: CDR1 SGHAT and CDR2 FQNNGV. The CDR3 totals 16 residues. Trimming stripped 3 bases from V and 0 bases from J, with 9 bases between. CDR3 nucleotide sequence: TGTGCCAGCAGCTTGGACCGGAGCTCTGGGGCCAACGTCCTGACTTTC. This encodes CASSLDRSSGANVLTF.

The chain's CDR3 is CASSIKPGRVSGYTF. Here the CDR3 DNA reads TGTGCCAGCAGTATCAAGCCGGGACGAGTCTCCGGCTACACCTTC. The chain carries TRBV6-1 and TRBJ1-2, with TRBD1 as a possible D gene (5 bases). V shed 5 bases and J shed 8 bases, with 21 bases lying between them. This CDR3 is 15 amino acids long. The V gene's germline CDR1 is MNHNS and CDR2 SASEGT.

This chain uses TRBV6-1 with TRBJ2-1, with TRBD2 matching 9 bases. The V gene's germline CDR1 is MNHNS and CDR2 SASEGT. Trimming cost V 1 base and J 2 bases; bases outside gene matches: 0. The CDR3 sequence is 15 residues long. CDR3 loop: CASSEVAGAYNEQFF. The DNA for the CDR3 is TGTGCCAGCAGTGAAGTAGCGGGAGCCTACAATGAGCAGTTCTTC.

This clonotype was picked up many times. The gene calls are TRBV6-1 and TRBJ2-7; D gene uncertain. Per germline, CDR1 MNHNS and CDR2 SASEGT. The V gene lost 0 bases and the J gene lost 2 bases, with 5 bases spanning the gap. This CDR3 comprises 13 residues. The CDR3 sequence is CASSEAGTYEQYF. CDR3 coding DNA: TGTGCCAGCAGTGAAGCGGGCACCTACGAGCAGTACTTC.

This clonotype was observed a few times. This chain connects TRBV9 to TRBJ2-7; 7 bases are shared with TRBD2. The CDR3 sequence is 14 residues long. Germline trimming cut 0 bases from V and 5 bases from J; bases unmatched to any gene: 5. Germline V gene data show CDR1 as SGDLS and CDR2 as YYNGEE. The DNA for the CDR3 is TGTGCCAGCAGCGTAGGGGGGGGTTTCGACGAGCAGTACTTC. Amino acid sequence: CASSVGGGFDEQYF.

This chain connects TRBV7-6 to TRBJ1-6; 8 nucleotides line up with TRBD1. The CDR3 loop spans 15 amino acids. V lost 2 bases to trimming and J lost 10 bases; unmatched junction nucleotides: 7. In germline, CDR1 is SGHVS, CDR2 FNYEAQ. The chain's CDR3 is CASSLFGQGESPLHF. In nucleotides, the CDR3 is TGTGCCAGCAGCTTATTTGGACAGGGAGAATCACCCCTCCACTTT.

This clonotype showed up many times. The chain links TRBV28 to TRBJ1-1; D not resolved. CDR3 length: 13 amino acids. The V end lost 6 bases, the J end lost 11 bases, and 19 bases lay between the germline ends. Germline CDR1 reads MDHEN; CDR2 reads SYDVKM. CDR3 loop: CASSSSPGMFAFF. In DNA, the CDR3 is TGTGCCAGCAGCTCTTCTCCGGGAATGTTTGCTTTCTTT.

In this sample, this clonotype turned up a few times. The chain has TRBV12-3 or TRBV12-4 and TRBJ1-5; 7 bases are a match to TRBD1. V trimming: 6 bases; J trimming: 11 bases; junction bases outside the gene matches: 10. This CDR3 has 13 amino acids. The CDR3 region is CASRDRQGRAQHF. The CDR3 nucleotides are TGTGCCAGCAGGGACAGGCAGGGCAGGGCCCAGCATTTT.

Regarding this clonotype: A read error may explain this, as a much larger clone is one base away. The chain uses TRBV12-3 or TRBV12-4 and TRBJ2-7, with D possibly matching TRBD2 (5 bases). V lost 6 bases and J lost 6, with 21 bases in between. The CDR3 sequence is 15 residues long. The CDR3, as DNA: TGTGCCAGCAGCCGGGTTTTAGGAGGTAGAAGCGAGCAGTACTTC. Its protein product is CASSRVLGGRSEQYF.

This clonotype was detected many times. The chain couples TRBV2 to TRBJ2-7; a possible D gene is TRBD2 (6 bases). CDR1 and CDR2 (germline): SNHLY, FYNNEI. Between the trimmed V and J ends, which lost 6 bases and 1 base, there was a span of 10 bases. The CDR3 is 13 residues long. The CDR3 DNA reads as TGTGCCAGCAGCCATGGGACTTCCTACGAGCAGTACTTC. The encoded protein is CASSHGTSYEQYF.

Only a few counts were recorded for this clonotype. The chain links TRBV6-1 to TRBJ2-2; 8 positions match TRBD2. V shed 7 bases, J shed 0 bases, and the junction held 10 bases outside the gene matches. The CDR3 runs to 17 residues. The germline gives CDR1 MNHNS, CDR2 SASEGT. The CDR3 is CASNLNAGGPNTGELFF. The CDR3 nucleotides read TGTGCCAGCAATCTTAACGCGGGGGGACCGAACACCGGGGAGCTGTTTTTT.

Note on this clonotype: One end of the junction fails to match germline, which may point to a read error. The chain uses TRBV20-1 and TRBJ1-1; D unresolved. The CDR3 runs 8 residues. Germline lookup yields CDR1 DFQATT and CDR2 SNEGSKA (reference sequence). The CDR3 region has the DNA TGCATTTTTCCGGGAGGGAGATTT. It yields the protein CIFPGGRF.

A few counts support this clonotype. V and J are TRBV10-2 and TRBJ2-7; D is ambiguous. Germline CDR1 WSHSY, CDR2 SAAADI. Trimming left V 0 bases short and J 4 bases short, with 13 bases between. The CDR3 extends over 15 amino acids. The CDR3 DNA follows: TGCGCCAGCAGTGAGTCACTAACTCAAGGTTACGAGCAGTACTTC. It translates to CASSESLTQGYEQYF.

V usage is TRBV19 and J usage is TRBJ2-7; TRBD2 aligns across 8 bases. Unmatched junction bases numbered 16, after V lost 6 bases and J lost 6 bases. The CDR3 covers 16 residues. Germline V gene data show CDR1 as LNHDA and CDR2 as SQIVND (reference sequence). The CDR3 reads CASRESGRGIMGEQYF. The CDR3 nucleotides are TGTGCCAGTAGGGAGAGCGGGAGAGGGATAATGGGCGAGCAGTACTTC. The full variable domain, rest sourced from reference TRBV19 and TRBJ2-7, is DGGITQSPKYLFRKEGQNVTLSCEQNLNHDAMYWYRQDPGQGLRLIYYSQIVNDFQKGDIAEGYSVSREKKESFPLTVTSAQKNPTAFYLCASRESGRGIMGEQYFGPGTRLTVT.

A few counts support this clonotype. V gene TRBV6-2 or TRBV6-3 combines with J gene TRBJ1-1, with D perhaps TRBD1 (6 bases). This CDR3 has 17 residues. Germline CDR1 and CDR2: MNHEY and SVGEGT. The V and J ends lost 6 bases and 0 bases respectively, with 20 bases between them. Here the CDR3 DNA reads TGTGCCAGCAGGGGCCGCGGGGGCAAGCCCCTGAACACTGAAGCTTTCTTT. Translation: CASRGRGGKPLNTEAFF.

The chain combines TRBV7-6 with TRBJ2-7; 9 bases line up with TRBD1. The CDR3 spans 16 residues. J was trimmed by 3 bases and V by 4 bases; bases with no gene match: 10. From germline, CDR1 is SGHVS and CDR2 FNYEAQ. This chain's CDR3 is CASSSQAGTGNYEQYF. The DNA of the CDR3 is TGTGCCAGCAGCTCGCAAGCCGGGACAGGGAACTACGAGCAGTACTTC.

This clonotype was picked up many times. The chain joins TRBV28 to TRBJ1-1, with TRBD1 identical over 11 bases. CDR1 is MDHEN, CDR2 SYDVKM, per germline. This CDR3 has 15 residues. V lost 3 bases to trimming and J lost 4 bases; unmatched junction nucleotides: 4. The DNA for the CDR3 is TGTGCCAGCAGTTTGATCGGGACAGGGGGCACTGAAGCTTTCTTT. Translated: CASSLIGTGGTEAFF.

The CDR3 bases are TGTGCCAGCAGCTTCAATATTCTAGCCCCTGAAGCTTTCTTT. Protein product: CASSFNILAPEAFF. V is TRBV5-5 and J is TRBJ1-1, with D unresolved. The CDR3 sequence is 14 residues long. Deletions cut 2 bases from V and 6 bases from J, with 14 bases between. Germline values: CDR1 SGHKS, CDR2 YYEKEE (reference sequence).

This chain connects TRBV29-1 to TRBJ2-5, with D possibly matching TRBD1 (5 bases). V was trimmed by 4 bases and J by 4 bases, leaving 16 bases between them. The CDR3 runs 14 residues. Germline V gene lookup returns CDR1 SQVTM and CDR2 ANQGSEA. The CDR3 coding sequence is TGCAGCGTTGTGGTGCCCAGGGTGGGAGAGACCCAGTACTTC. It encodes CSVVVPRVGETQYF.